The 18 T cell receptor beta chains reported below all come from one sample, sequenced in a study of T cell responses to AZD1222 COVID-19 vaccine. Some clones are missing from TCRdb's copy, which holds only in-frame ones; the method was immunoSEQ multiplex PCR. The sample has more than 95,000 clones, 84% seen once; the top ten hold 25% to 35%. Specimen: peripheral blood, collected 28 days after the second AZD1222 dose. The receptors were sampled from an adult who received the AZD1222 COVID-19 vaccine.

Concerning this clone itself: Other DNA sequences in the same sample also yield this CDR3. The chain joins TRBV5-6 to TRBJ1-5; tentative D call: TRBD1 (5 bases). Germline CDR1 is SGHDT and CDR2 is YYEEEE. CDR3 size: 14 residues. Trimming shortened V by 1 base and J by 7 bases, and 12 bases separated the two germline ends. CDR3 in amino acids: CASSLKGMGQPQHF. The CDR3 region has the DNA TGTGCCAGCAGCTTGAAGGGGATGGGGCAGCCCCAGCATTTT.

The genes are TRBV28 and TRBJ2-7, with 10 bases aligning to TRBD1. Germline assignment: CDR1 MDHEN and CDR2 SYDVKM. This CDR3 spans 16 amino acids. V was pared by 7 bases and J by 9 bases, with 18 bases of the junction left unmatched. CDR3 residues: CASNTPFRDRGLRQYF. The CDR3, as DNA: TGTGCCAGCAACACACCATTTCGGGACAGGGGTCTTAGGCAGTACTTC.

The gene calls are TRBV7-9 and TRBJ1-5; 7 bases line up with TRBD1. V shed 4 bases, J shed 1 base, and the junction held 4 bases outside the gene matches. Germline CDR1 reads SEHNR; CDR2 reads FQNEAQ (reference sequence). This CDR3 has 15 amino acids. The CDR3: CASSSDRESNQPQHF. CDR3 sequence (DNA): TGTGCCAGCAGCTCCGACAGGGAAAGCAATCAGCCCCAGCATTTT.

This clone was observed a handful of times. J is TRBJ2-7 and V is TRBV5-6; 7 bases map to TRBD1. Germline V lookup: CDR1 SGHDT, CDR2 YYEEEE. The V and J ends lost 5 bases and 3 bases, in that order; junction bases with no gene match: 11. The CDR3 sequence is 15 residues long. The CDR3 sequence is CASSPGLQGFYEQYF. The CDR3 nucleotides read TGTGCCAGCAGTCCAGGGTTACAGGGGTTCTACGAGCAGTACTTC.

The chain is built from TRBV10-3 and TRBJ2-1; 9 positions agree with TRBD1. Per the germline V gene, CDR1 is ENHRY and CDR2 is SYGVKD. The junction had 7 bases not matched to a gene; V was cut back by 6 bases and J by 4 bases. The length of the CDR3 is 15 residues. CDR3 sequence: CAIRDYGTGYNEQFF. The CDR3 DNA is TGTGCCATCAGGGATTACGGGACAGGGTACAATGAGCAGTTCTTC.

V gene TRBV9 combines with J gene TRBJ1-4; 8 bases are shared with TRBD1. CDR3 length: 14 residues. V dropped 5 bases and J dropped 4; count of bases not matched to a gene: 4. In germline, CDR1 is SGDLS, CDR2 YYNGEE. CDR3 loop: CASSEDRGNEKLFF. The CDR3 DNA reads as TGTGCCAGCAGTGAAGACAGGGGTAATGAAAAACTGTTTTTT.

This chain links TRBV27 with TRBJ1-2; 7 bases fit TRBD1. V shed 5 bases and J 3 bases; nucleotides not matched to a gene: 3. The CDR3 sequence is 13 residues long. From germline, CDR1 is MNHEY and CDR2 SMNVEV (reference sequence). The CDR3 DNA sequence: TGTGCCAGCAGTCCTCAGGGGGACTATGGCTACACCTTC. Amino acids: CASSPQGDYGYTF.

The chain joins TRBV11-2 to TRBJ2-5, with D unclear. Trimming left V 2 bases short and J 7 bases short, with 11 bases between. CDR3 length: 13 amino acids. CDR1 and CDR2 (germline): SGHAT, FQNNGV. The CDR3 DNA reads TGTGCCAGCAGCTTAAAGGGCTCGGGGACCCAGTACTTC. This sequence encodes CASSLKGSGTQYF.

The chain couples TRBV9 to TRBJ1-2; D gene unclear. The CDR3 consists of 15 residues. Germline CDR1 is SGDLS and CDR2 is YYNGEE. V was trimmed by 6 bases and J by 0 bases, leaving 15 bases between them. The CDR3 region has the DNA TGTGCCAGCAACCGGCCCGGGGAAACTAACTATGGCTACACCTTC. It encodes CASNRPGETNYGYTF. The complete variable domain, with remaining parts taken from reference TRBV9 and TRBJ1-2, reads DSGVTQTPKHLITATGQRVTLRCSPRSGDLSVYWYQQSLDQGLQFLIQYYNGEERAKGNILERFSAQQFPDLHSELNLSSLELGDSALYFCASNRPGETNYGYTFGSGTRLTVV.

V is TRBV5-1 and J is TRBJ2-7; 9 bases match TRBD1. Germline CDR1 and CDR2: SGHRS and YFSETQ. The V segment lost 4 bases and the J segment 3 bases; nucleotides outside the gene matches: 11. The CDR3 totals 16 residues. The CDR3: CASSLDPGTGSYEQYF. CDR3 in DNA: TGCGCCAGCAGCCTGGATCCCGGGACAGGGAGCTACGAGCAGTACTTC.

The V gene is TRBV27, the J gene TRBJ1-2, with 11 bases identical to TRBD1. Germline assignment: CDR1 MNHEY and CDR2 SMNVEV (reference sequence). V shed 7 bases, J shed 2 bases, and the junction held 9 bases outside the gene matches. This CDR3 has 16 residues. The CDR3 region is CASTAIGQGANYGYTF. For the CDR3, the DNA is TGTGCCAGCACCGCCATAGGACAGGGGGCGAACTATGGCTACACCTTC.

In this sample, this clone turned up a few times. The chain links TRBV20-1 to TRBJ1-1, with no clear D. Trimming pared 3 bases from V and 4 bases from J, leaving 18 bases between. Germline CDR1 DFQATT, CDR2 SNEGSKA (reference sequence). The CDR3 totals 15 residues. CDR3 protein: CSASLGLVGGTEAFF. Here the CDR3 DNA reads TGCAGTGCTAGTTTGGGCCTGGTAGGTGGCACTGAAGCTTTCTTT.

J is TRBJ1-2 and V is TRBV9; D gene unclear. V lost 4 bases to trimming and J lost 4 bases, with 14 bases between them. This CDR3 region has 14 residues. Germline V CDR1 and CDR2: SGDLS, YYNGEE. The CDR3 is CASSPQVASYGYTF. In DNA, the CDR3 is TGTGCCAGCAGCCCGCAGGTGGCGAGCTATGGCTACACCTTC.

The chain carries TRBV28 and TRBJ2-3, with a tentative D call TRBD2 (6 bases). V lost 6 bases and J 6 bases, leaving 16 bases between the germline ends. The V gene's germline CDR1 is MDHEN and CDR2 SYDVKM. The CDR3 length is 14 residues. The CDR3 DNA reads TGTGCCAGCAGCTGGGACGACCGGGAGGATACGCAGTATTTT. It yields the protein CASSWDDREDTQYF.

The J gene is TRBJ2-7, the V gene TRBV7-2; 7 bases agree with TRBD2. The germline V gene has CDR1 SGHTA and CDR2 FQGNSA. The J segment lost 3 bases and the V segment lost 1 base, leaving 6 bases of the junction unmatched. CDR3 length: 15 residues. This CDR3 reads CASSLEGAGVYEQYF. CDR3 in DNA: TGTGCCAGCAGCTTAGAAGGGGCGGGGGTCTACGAGCAGTACTTC.

In this sample, this clone turned up a few times. For the CDR3, the DNA is TGTGCCAGCAGATCCCTCACCGGGGGACCCCACGAGCAGTACTTC. Translated: CASRSLTGGPHEQYF. J is TRBJ2-7 and V is TRBV5-6, with D tentatively TRBD2 (6 bases). CDR3 length: 15 amino acids. V lost 5 bases and J 5 bases, leaving 20 bases between the germline ends. Per germline, CDR1 SGHDT and CDR2 YYEEEE.

This sequence joins TRBV11-3 and TRBJ2-1, with a tentative D call TRBD2 (6 bases). The CDR3 contains 14 residues. Germline V gives CDR1 SGHNT, CDR2 YENEEA. V gave up 3 bases and J gave up 4 bases, with 10 bases separating them. CDR3 region: CASSLGGSYNEQFF. The CDR3 DNA sequence: TGTGCCAGCAGCTTGGGGGGTAGTTACAATGAGCAGTTCTTC.

As for this clone: A junction end diverges from the germline sequence, so it may reflect a read error. V gene TRBV7-2 combines with J gene TRBJ1-4, with D maybe TRBD1 (6 bases). Germline V gives CDR1 SGHTA, CDR2 FQGNSA. This CDR3 is built from 18 residues. Here the CDR3 reads CASSSFVRRGGRRENLFF. The CDR3 DNA is TGTGCCAGCAGCTCCTTCGTCAGGCGAGGGGGTCGAAGAGAAAACCTGTTTTTT.